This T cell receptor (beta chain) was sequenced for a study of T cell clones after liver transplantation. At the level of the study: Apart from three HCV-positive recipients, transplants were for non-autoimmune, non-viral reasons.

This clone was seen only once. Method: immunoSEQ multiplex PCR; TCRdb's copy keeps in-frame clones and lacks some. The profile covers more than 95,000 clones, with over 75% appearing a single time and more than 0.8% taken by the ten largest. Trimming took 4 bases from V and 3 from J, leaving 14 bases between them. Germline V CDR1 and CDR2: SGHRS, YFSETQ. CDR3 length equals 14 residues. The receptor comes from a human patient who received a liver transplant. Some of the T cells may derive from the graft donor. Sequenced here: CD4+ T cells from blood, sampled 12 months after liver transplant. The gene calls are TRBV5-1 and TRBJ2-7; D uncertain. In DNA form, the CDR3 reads TGCGCCAGCAGCCTCGGACCCCCGGACTACGAGCAGTACTTC. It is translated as CASSLGPPDYEQYF.